This entry concerns a single TCR beta chain. This clonotype is categorized as medium-sized (0.01 to 0.1%). Its binding antigen is unknown. Base-call qualities are not available, and no considerably larger clone is one nucleotide away. These data are taken from a study of T-cell reconstitution after alpha-beta-depleted transplantation in children (dated by TCRdb to 2015 to 2016). In the study overall: T-cell immune reconstitution after TCRalphabeta/CD19-depleted allogeneic hematopoietic cell transplantation in children was quantitatively tracked in the study by means of TCR repertoire profiling.

Interpreted using the paper, the treatment or condition label stands for: allogeneic hematopoietic cell transplantation with graft depleted of TCRalphabeta T cells and CD19 B cells. The children who served as transplant recipients had been given grafts of TCRalphabeta/CD19-depleted allogeneic hematopoietic cells. Libraries were constructed by PCR. Sequencing used an Illumina HiSeq 2500. To normalize quantification of the TCRbeta repertoire, the TCR libraries were built with molecular barcoding that relied on unique molecular identifiers. TCRdb applied fastp at Q25 and MiXCR to the public reads, then kept only in-frame beta chains. Rows with one shared CDR3 protein collapse into an entry with the most common genes and DNA. The sample yields several thousand distinct CDR3 sequences; 14% to 15% were counted once. Together, the top ten hold around 6% of the sample. Broader findings and caveats from the paper: In some patients, high TCRbeta diversity at day 60 was attributed to recipient T cells and intrathymic progenitors that had survived conditioning. Over the following months the frequencies of hyperexpanded clones went down, and after one year T-cell counts and TCRbeta diversity were mostly credited to newly produced T cells. Apparently early alphabetaT-cell count recovery about two months after transplant reportedly relied on only several hundred rapidly expanded clones derived from non-depleted graft cells.

The germline V end is reduced by 4 bases and the J end by 6 bases; junction bases left unmatched: 5. The CDR3 numbers 13 residues from cysteine through phenylalanine. Only the CDR3 part of the read is kept: 39 bases, read in frame from the first base. CDR1 is given as KGHSH and CDR2 as LQKENI, both from the germline V gene. Recombination joined TRBV18 with TRBJ1-1, with 7 junctional bases fitting TRBD1. This clonotype was sampled from a boy between 5 and 17 years old with acute lymphoblastic leukemia, due to receive a stem cell transplant. The specimen comprised PBMCs, sampled before TCRalphabeta/CD19-depleted stem cell transplant. This receptor carries the CDR3 CASSRTGVAEAFF. Here is the DNA: TGTGCCAGCTCACGAACAGGGGTGGCTGAAGCTTTCTTT.